The present TCR beta chain was sequenced within a study of cytomegalovirus exposure and HLA in healthy donors. Overall study findings and caveats: Only CMV serostatus was available as immune exposure information. Accounts indicate the classifier identified cytomegalovirus status with strong specificity and sensitivity.

Remarks on this clone: The antigen is not known.

The PCR employed 60 Vbeta primers together with 13 Jbeta primers. Libraries were prepared by immunoSEQ multiplex PCR; TCRdb keeps only in-frame clonotypes and omits some of them. The table includes under 150,000 clones, 60% to 80% detected once. There are 16 residues in the CDR3. V lost 6 bases to trimming and J lost 4 bases; unmatched junction nucleotides: 8. Germline loops: CDR1 SGHRS, CDR2 YFSETQ. The V call is TRBV5-1, the J call TRBJ2-2; 11 positions match TRBD1. The sample taken for sequencing was PBMCs. The TCR was taken from a man aged 18 to 30 in good health and CMV-seropositive. This CDR3 reads CASTAQGTGGTGELFF. CDR3 sequence (DNA): TGCGCCAGCACCGCGCAGGGGACAGGGGGCACCGGGGAGCTGTTTTTT.